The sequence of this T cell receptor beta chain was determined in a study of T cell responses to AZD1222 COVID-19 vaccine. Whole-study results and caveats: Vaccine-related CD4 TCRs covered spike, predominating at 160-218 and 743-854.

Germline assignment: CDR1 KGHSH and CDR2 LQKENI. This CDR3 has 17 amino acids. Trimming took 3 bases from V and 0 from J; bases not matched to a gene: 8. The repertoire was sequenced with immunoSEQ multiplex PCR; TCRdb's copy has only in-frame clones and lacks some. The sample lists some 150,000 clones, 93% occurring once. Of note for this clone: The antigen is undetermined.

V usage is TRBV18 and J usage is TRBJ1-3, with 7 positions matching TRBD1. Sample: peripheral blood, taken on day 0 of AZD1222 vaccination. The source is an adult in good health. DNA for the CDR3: TGTGCCAGCTCACCGGGAGGGCACAGGGGCTCTGGAAACACCATATATTTT. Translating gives CASSPGGHRGSGNTIYF.